The clone carrying this T cell receptor (beta chain) was counted once. As originally analysed: Reference gene primer amplification gave nucleated cell count estimates. The method was immunoSEQ multiplex PCR; TCRdb's version includes in-frame clones alone and lacks a portion of them. V and J calls and clone size follow that table, whereas D and trimming were derived from the DNA. This sample has around 47,000 clones, with roughly 63% found just once. This specimen comes from a study of blood T cell repertoires in COVID-19. Study summary: Specimens from acute and convalescent COVID-19 originated in the United States, Italy and Spain. Sources were T cells, B-cell-depleted T cells, or PBMCs; the material itself was cDNA or gDNA.

Germline CDR1 is MNHNS and CDR2 is SASEGT. With 3 bases removed from V and 2 bases from J, the gap between germline ends came to 11 bases. The CDR3 loop spans 14 amino acids. The TCR was taken from a man older than 75 with acute or convalescent COVID-19. Sequences were obtained from peripheral blood. The genes are TRBV6-1 and TRBJ2-7; D possibly corresponds to TRBD1 (5 bases). CDR3 residues: CASSEPRVPYEQYF. The CDR3 DNA is TGTGCCAGCAGTGAGCCCAGGGTACCCTACGAGCAGTACTTC.